The 7 T cell receptor beta chains listed next were all sequenced from one sample in a study of blood T cell repertoires in COVID-19. This table comes from immunoSEQ multiplex PCR, and its TCRdb copy is limited to in-frame clones, with some not included. The profile covers over 85,000 clones, with roughly 85% appearing a single time and 2% to 2.5% taken by the ten largest. The sequencing sample was made of peripheral blood. These receptors all stem from a man aged 45-65 years with active COVID-19.

This rearrangement joins TRBV7-9 to TRBJ2-3; D is undetermined. Trimming removed 6 bases from V and 2 bases from J, with 9 bases in between. The germline V gene encodes CDR1 SEHNR and CDR2 FQNEAQ (reference sequence). This CDR3 is built from 13 residues. The CDR3, as DNA: TGTGCCAGCAGTCCCGACACCACAGATACGCAGTATTTT. Its protein is CASSPDTTDTQYF.

The gene calls are TRBV6-1 and TRBJ2-1, with 11 bases identical to TRBD2. The J segment lost 9 bases and the V segment lost 4 bases, leaving 14 bases of the junction unmatched. CDR3 length: 17 residues. Germline lookup yields CDR1 MNHNS and CDR2 SASEGT. The DNA for the CDR3 is TGTGCCAGCAGTGCCCAACCACTAGCGGGGGTATTGAGTGAGCAGTTCTTC. This codes for CASSAQPLAGVLSEQFF.

The chain recombines TRBV14 with TRBJ2-3; D possibly corresponds to TRBD1 (6 bases). The CDR3 covers 16 residues. CDR1 and CDR2 (germline): SGHDN, FVKESK. Trimming left V 1 base short and J 0 bases short, with 11 bases between. CDR3 coding DNA: TGTGCCAGCAGCCAAGTGACAGGATCTAGCACAGATACGCAGTATTTT. Its protein is CASSQVTGSSTDTQYF.

The CDR3 sequence is CASSDHRAVADTQYF. The CDR3 nucleotides are TGTGCCAGCAGTGACCACAGGGCAGTGGCAGATACGCAGTATTTT. This sequence joins TRBV6-1 and TRBJ2-3; TRBD1 might be the D (6 bases). The germline V and J ends were trimmed by 3 bases and 4 bases, with 14 bases remaining between them. Germline assignment: CDR1 MNHNS and CDR2 SASEGT. The CDR3 spans 15 residues.

V and J are TRBV23-1 and TRBJ2-7; D is possibly TRBD1 (6 bases). TRBV23-1 has ORF status, its function being uncertain. V was clipped by 0 bases and J by 3 bases, with 18 bases between them. The CDR3 totals 17 residues. CDR3 amino acids: CASSQSKATGLIYEQYF. The CDR3 region has the DNA TGCGCCAGCAGTCAATCGAAGGCGACAGGCTTAATCTACGAGCAGTACTTC.

The V gene is TRBV27, the J gene TRBJ1-2; 7 nucleotides match TRBD1. The CDR3 has 17 amino acids. Per germline, CDR1 MNHEY and CDR2 SMNVEV (reference sequence). V was clipped by 4 bases and J by 0 bases; unmatched bases: 11. The CDR3 loop is CASSSGDATGTNYGYTF. The CDR3 DNA follows: TGTGCCAGCAGTTCCGGGGACGCGACAGGGACTAACTATGGCTACACCTTC.

V is TRBV6-5 and J is TRBJ1-2, with 9 positions matching TRBD1. Germline trimming cut 6 bases from V and 8 bases from J; bases unmatched to any gene: 7. The CDR3 is made up of 13 amino acids. Germline CDR1 MNHEY, CDR2 SVGAGI. CDR3 protein: CASSRGQGGGYTF. CDR3 DNA sequence: TGTGCCAGCAGCCGGGGACAGGGAGGAGGCTACACCTTC.